These T cell receptor beta chains were read from a single sample in a study of cytomegalovirus exposure and HLA in healthy donors. Clones were sequenced by immunoSEQ multiplex PCR, and TCRdb holds only the in-frame ones, with some missing. The sample lists around 140,000 clones, roughly 78% occurring once. The sample consisted of PBMCs. The receptor set was obtained from a female donor in good health and CMV-seronegative. Both conserved end residues are part of each CDR3. D genes are given only for firm matches. Clone size, where shown, is once, few, many, or a class for clones that have expanded.

size: .; V: TRBV18; D: TRBD1; J: TRBJ2-2; DNA: TGTGCCAGCTCACCGCCGGCTGGGACAGAAGGGGAGCTGTTTTTT; CDR3: CASSPPAGTEGELFF
size: .; V: TRBV27; D: .; J: TRBJ2-7; DNA: TGTGCCAGCAGTTTATCGGGCAGGGCCTACGAGCAGTACTTC; CDR3: CASSLSGRAYEQYF
size: once; V: TRBV7-6; D: .; J: TRBJ2-7; DNA: TGTGCCAGCAGCCCCAGAGGGCAGCGGGCCGACGACGAGCAGTACTTC; CDR3: CASSPRGQRADDEQYF
size: .; V: TRBV5-1; D: .; J: TRBJ1-4; DNA: TGCGCCAGCAGCTTGGCGTCTGCAACTAATGAAAAACTGTTTTTT; CDR3: CASSLASATNEKLFF
size: .; V: TRBV6-5; D: .; J: TRBJ2-3; DNA: TGTGCCAGCAGAATACAGGGTTCAGATACGCAGTATTTT; CDR3: CASRIQGSDTQYF
size: once; V: TRBV10-3; D: .; J: TRBJ2-6; DNA: TGTGCCGCGTCTGGGGCCAACGTCCTGACTTTC; CDR3: CAASGANVLTF
size: .; V: TRBV11-2; D: .; J: TRBJ1-2; DNA: TGTGCCAGCAGCTTAGAGGTCAGCGTTAACTATGGCTACACCTTC; CDR3: CASSLEVSVNYGYTF
size: .; V: TRBV19; D: TRBD1; J: TRBJ2-3; DNA: TGTGCCAGTAGTGCCTTCTCGACAGGGTCGGATACGCAGTATTTT; CDR3: CASSAFSTGSDTQYF
size: .; V: TRBV15; D: TRBD1; J: TRBJ2-3; DNA: TGTGCCACCAGCAGATTCCCGGGACAGGGGGCAACAAGCACAGATACGCAGTATTTT; CDR3: CATSRFPGQGATSTDTQYF
size: .; V: TRBV21-1; D: .; J: TRBJ1-1; DNA: TGTGCCAGCAGCAAAGAGAACCGAAGGGGATCAGGGAACACTGAAGCTTTCTTT; CDR3: CASSKENRRGSGNTEAFF
size: .; V: TRBV2; D: .; J: TRBJ2-1; DNA: TGTGCCAGCGGGGAGGTTGAGCAGTTCTTC; CDR3: CASGEVEQFF
size: .; V: TRBV28; D: .; J: TRBJ1-2; DNA: TGTGCCAGCAGACTCCCGGCGGGGGGCAGAAACTATGGCTACACCTTC; CDR3: CASRLPAGGRNYGYTF
size: many; V: TRBV7-2; D: .; J: TRBJ2-3; DNA: TGTGCCAGCAGCACAGACAACACAGATACGCAGTATTTT; CDR3: CASSTDNTDTQYF
size: .; V: TRBV18; D: .; J: TRBJ2-2; DNA: TGTGCCAGCTCACCCTCTGCAGGGATTAACACCGGGGAGCTGTTTTTT; CDR3: CASSPSAGINTGELFF
size: .; V: TRBV19; D: TRBD1; J: TRBJ2-2; DNA: TGTGCCAGTAGTAGGACAGGTGGCACCGGGGAGCTGTTTTTT; CDR3: CASSRTGGTGELFF
size: .; V: TRBV21-1; D: .; J: TRBJ1-6; DNA: TGTGCCAGCAGCAAATGGAGCGCGCTTTCCCTCCACTTT; CDR3: CASSKWSALSLHF
size: .; V: TRBV19; D: .; J: TRBJ1-5; DNA: TGTGCCAGTAGTACACAGGGAGGGGGTAGCAATCAGCCCCAGCATTTT; CDR3: CASSTQGGGSNQPQHF
size: .; V: TRBV30; D: .; J: TRBJ2-1; DNA: TGTGCCTGGAGCCACGGACAGATTGTCGCCCTTGGGGATGAGCAGTTCTTC; CDR3: CAWSHGQIVALGDEQFF
size: .; V: TRBV10-3; D: TRBD1; J: TRBJ2-5; DNA: TGTGCCATCAGGGGGAAGGGGGCAAGCGAGACCCAGTACTTC; CDR3: CAIRGKGASETQYF
size: .; V: TRBV11-1; D: .; J: TRBJ2-7; DNA: TGTGCCAGCAGCCCGAGGGAGACAGGGAGGCACGAGCAGTACTTC; CDR3: CASSPRETGRHEQYF
size: .; V: TRBV5-4; D: TRBD2; J: TRBJ2-3; DNA: TGTGCCAGCAGCAATAGCGGGGGGGCGGGGGGGACGCAGTATTTT; CDR3: CASSNSGGAGGTQYF
size: .; V: TRBV30; D: .; J: TRBJ2-3; DNA: TGTGCCTGGAGTGTAGCCCTTCCGGCGGCAGATACGCAGTATTTT; CDR3: CAWSVALPAADTQYF
size: .; V: TRBV28; D: TRBD2; J: TRBJ2-7; DNA: TGTGCCAGCAGTTTAGCGGGAGTACGTTACGAGCAGTACTTC; CDR3: CASSLAGVRYEQYF
size: .; V: TRBV19; D: .; J: TRBJ1-4; DNA: TGTGCCAGTAGTTTTCAGGGGCGCGATAATGAAAAACTGTTTTTT; CDR3: CASSFQGRDNEKLFF
size: .; V: TRBV4-1; D: .; J: TRBJ1-4; DNA: TGCGCCAGCAGCCAAATTACAACTAATGAAAAACTGTTTTTT; CDR3: CASSQITTNEKLFF
size: .; V: TRBV6-1; D: TRBD1; J: TRBJ1-1; DNA: TGTGCCAGCAGTGACTTCATACAGGGGGCAGCTTTCTTT; CDR3: CASSDFIQGAAFF
size: .; V: TRBV28; D: TRBD1; J: TRBJ2-7; DNA: TGTGCCAGCAGTTGGGACAGCTCCTACGAGCAGTACTTC; CDR3: CASSWDSSYEQYF
size: .; V: TRBV7-9; D: TRBD2; J: TRBJ2-2; DNA: TGTGCCAGCAGCTCCCGACTAGCTGGTTTTGTTGCCGGGGAGCTGTTTTTT; CDR3: CASSSRLAGFVAGELFF
size: .; V: TRBV29-1; D: .; J: TRBJ1-2; DNA: TGCAGCGTTGAAGCAGGGATCTATGGCTACACCTTC; CDR3: CSVEAGIYGYTF
size: .; V: TRBV5-1; D: .; J: TRBJ1-3; DNA: TGCGCCAGCAGCTTGTCACCGGGTCTCCACTCTGGAAACACCATATATTTT; CDR3: CASSLSPGLHSGNTIYF
size: .; V: TRBV5-1; D: TRBD2; J: TRBJ2-3; DNA: TGCGCCAGCAGCTTGGAGGGCGGGAGTCTTTCGGCGTATTTT; CDR3: CASSLEGGSLSAYF
size: .; V: TRBV30; D: .; J: TRBJ1-6; DNA: TGTGCCTGGAGTTGGCGGGGTGGGGGATATAATTCACCCCTCCACTTT; CDR3: CAWSWRGGGYNSPLHF
size: .; V: TRBV7-2; D: .; J: TRBJ2-2; DNA: TGTGCCAGCAGCCGTAGCGTATCGAACACCGGGGAGCTGTTTTTT; CDR3: CASSRSVSNTGELFF
size: .; V: TRBV4-3; D: .; J: TRBJ2-5; DNA: TGCGCCAGCAGCGAGACAGTCCAAGAGACCCAGTACTTC; CDR3: CASSETVQETQYF
size: few; V: TRBV5-4; D: .; J: TRBJ2-7; DNA: TGTGCCAGCAGCTCCCAGGGATCCGAGCAGTACTTC; CDR3: CASSSQGSEQYF
size: once; V: TRBV12-5; D: TRBD1; J: TRBJ1-1; DNA: TGTGCTAGTCTCCGGGACAGGTTCGGTGAAGCTTTCTTT; CDR3: CASLRDRFGEAFF
size: once; V: TRBV7-9; D: TRBD1; J: TRBJ1-4; DNA: TGTGCCAGCAGCGTAGGACAGGGATACGAAAAACTGTTTTTT; CDR3: CASSVGQGYEKLFF
size: .; V: TRBV4-1; D: TRBD2; J: TRBJ2-5; DNA: TGCGCCAGCAGCCTATCCAGACTAGCGGGAGCGGGAGAGACCCAGTACTTC; CDR3: CASSLSRLAGAGETQYF
size: .; V: TRBV14; D: .; J: TRBJ2-7; DNA: TGTGCCAGCAGCCCCCCCGGGGACGAGCAGTACTTC; CDR3: CASSPPGDEQYF
size: .; V: TRBV5-1; D: TRBD2; J: TRBJ2-3; DNA: TGCGCCAGCAGCTCGGGACTAGCGGGAGGGCCTTGGACAGATACGCAGTATTTT; CDR3: CASSSGLAGGPWTDTQYF
size: .; V: TRBV9; D: .; J: TRBJ1-3; DNA: TGTGCCAGCAGCGTAGAGGAGGACGTACTCTCTGGAAACACCATATATTTT; CDR3: CASSVEEDVLSGNTIYF